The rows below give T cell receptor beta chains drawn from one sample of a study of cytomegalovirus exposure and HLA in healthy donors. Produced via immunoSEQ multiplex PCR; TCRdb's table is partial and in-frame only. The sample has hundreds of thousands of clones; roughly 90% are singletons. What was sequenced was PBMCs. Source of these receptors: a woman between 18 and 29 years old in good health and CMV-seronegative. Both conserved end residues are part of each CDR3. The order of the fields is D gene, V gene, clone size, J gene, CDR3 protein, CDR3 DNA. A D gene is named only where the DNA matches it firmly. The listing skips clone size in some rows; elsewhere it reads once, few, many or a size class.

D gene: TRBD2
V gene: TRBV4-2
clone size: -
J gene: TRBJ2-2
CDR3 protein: CASSQELAGSTGELFF
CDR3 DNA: TGTGCCAGCAGCCAAGAACTAGCGGGTTCCACCGGGGAGCTGTTTTTT

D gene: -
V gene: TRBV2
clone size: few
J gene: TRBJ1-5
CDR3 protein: CASQRGNQPQHF
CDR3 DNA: TGTGCCAGCCAGCGGGGCAATCAGCCCCAGCATTTT

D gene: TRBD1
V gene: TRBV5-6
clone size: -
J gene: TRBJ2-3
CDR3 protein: CASSLRGQTTQYF
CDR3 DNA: TGTGCCAGCAGCTTGAGGGGACAGACTACGCAGTATTTT

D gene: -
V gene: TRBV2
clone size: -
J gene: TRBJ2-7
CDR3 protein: CASSGQATYEQYF
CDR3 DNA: TGTGCCAGCAGTGGGCAGGCCACCTACGAGCAGTACTTC

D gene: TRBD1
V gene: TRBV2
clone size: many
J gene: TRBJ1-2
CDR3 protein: CASSEDRAYGYTF
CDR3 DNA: TGTGCCAGCAGCGAAGACAGGGCCTATGGCTACACCTTC

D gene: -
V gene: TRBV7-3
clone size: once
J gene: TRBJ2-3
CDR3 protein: CASSPELARTDTQYF
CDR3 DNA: TGTGCCAGCAGTCCGGAGCTAGCTCGCACAGATACGCAGTATTTT

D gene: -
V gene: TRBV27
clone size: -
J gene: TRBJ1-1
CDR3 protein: CASSLQGMGTEAFF
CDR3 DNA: TGTGCCAGCAGTTTACAGGGGATGGGAACTGAAGCTTTCTTT

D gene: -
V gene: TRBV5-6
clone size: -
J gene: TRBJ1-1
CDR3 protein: CASSFKQNTEAFF
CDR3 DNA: TGTGCCAGCAGCTTCAAACAGAACACTGAAGCTTTCTTT

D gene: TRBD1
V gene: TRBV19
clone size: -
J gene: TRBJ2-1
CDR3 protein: CASSMGQSNEQFF
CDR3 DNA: TGTGCCAGTAGTATGGGACAGTCCAATGAGCAGTTCTTC

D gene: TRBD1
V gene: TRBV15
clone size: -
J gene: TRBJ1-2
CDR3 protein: CAVTQGGYGYTF
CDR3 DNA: TGTGCCGTCACACAGGGGGGCTATGGCTACACCTTC

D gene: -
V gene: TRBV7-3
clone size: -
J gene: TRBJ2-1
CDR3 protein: CASSLYPGTYNEQFF
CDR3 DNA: TGTGCCAGCAGCTTATATCCGGGGACCTACAATGAGCAGTTCTTC

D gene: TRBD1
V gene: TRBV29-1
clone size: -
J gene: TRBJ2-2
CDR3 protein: CSVGQGVAGELFF
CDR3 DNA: TGCAGCGTTGGACAGGGTGTGGCCGGGGAGCTGTTTTTT

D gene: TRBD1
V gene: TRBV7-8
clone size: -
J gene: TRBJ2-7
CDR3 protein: CASSLVGQVYEQYF
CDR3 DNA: TGTGCCAGCAGCTTAGTAGGACAGGTCTACGAGCAGTACTTC

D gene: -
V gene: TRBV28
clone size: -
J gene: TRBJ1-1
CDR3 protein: CASSRERGGEAFF
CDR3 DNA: TGTGCCAGCAGTAGGGAGCGGGGAGGTGAAGCTTTCTTT

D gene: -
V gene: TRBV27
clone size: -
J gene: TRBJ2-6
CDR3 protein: CASSLSDRNSVSGANVLTF
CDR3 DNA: TGTGCCAGCAGTTTATCGGACAGAAACAGTGTCTCTGGGGCCAACGTCCTGACTTTC

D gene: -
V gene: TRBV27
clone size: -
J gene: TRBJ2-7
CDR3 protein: CASRSTGSYEQYF
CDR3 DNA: TGTGCCAGCAGGTCGACAGGCTCCTACGAGCAGTACTTC

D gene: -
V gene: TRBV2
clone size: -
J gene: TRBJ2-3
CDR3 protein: CASIFADTQYF
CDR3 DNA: TGTGCCAGTATTTTTGCAGATACGCAGTATTTT

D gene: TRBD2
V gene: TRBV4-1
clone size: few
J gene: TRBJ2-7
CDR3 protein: CASSHPIAGGGYEQYF
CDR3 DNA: TGCGCCAGCAGCCATCCAATAGCGGGAGGCGGCTACGAGCAGTACTTC

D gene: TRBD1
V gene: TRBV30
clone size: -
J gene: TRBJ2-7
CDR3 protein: CAWTKPGQGAYEQYF
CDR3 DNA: TGTGCCTGGACCAAACCGGGACAGGGGGCCTACGAGCAGTACTTC

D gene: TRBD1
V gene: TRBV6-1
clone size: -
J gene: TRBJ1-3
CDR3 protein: CASSENRGSGNTIYF
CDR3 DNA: TGTGCCAGCAGTGAAAACAGGGGTTCTGGAAACACCATATATTTT

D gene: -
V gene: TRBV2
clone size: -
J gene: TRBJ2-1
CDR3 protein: CASTTGLPIEQFF
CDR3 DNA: TGTGCCAGCACTACGGGACTCCCAATTGAGCAGTTCTTC

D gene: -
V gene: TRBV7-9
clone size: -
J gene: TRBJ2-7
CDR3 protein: CASSLVGGSYEQYF
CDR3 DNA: TGTGCCAGCAGCTTAGTGGGGGGTTCCTACGAGCAGTACTTC

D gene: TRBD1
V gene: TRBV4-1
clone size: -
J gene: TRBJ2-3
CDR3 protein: CASSQAQGSSTDTQYF
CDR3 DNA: TGCGCCAGCAGCCAAGCACAGGGGTCTAGCACAGATACGCAGTATTTT

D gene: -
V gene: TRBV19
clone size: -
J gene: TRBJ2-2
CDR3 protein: CASSTGDKIFTGELFF
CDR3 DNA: TGTGCCAGTAGTACAGGGGATAAAATTTTTACCGGGGAGCTGTTTTTT

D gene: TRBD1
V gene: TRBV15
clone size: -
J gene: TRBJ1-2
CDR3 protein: CATSRAMTGTSNYGYTF
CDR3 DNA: TGTGCCACCAGCAGAGCCATGACAGGGACAAGTAACTATGGCTACACCTTC

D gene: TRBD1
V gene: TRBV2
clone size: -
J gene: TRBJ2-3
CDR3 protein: CATRQGPSTDTQYF
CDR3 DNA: TGTGCCACCCGACAGGGGCCTAGCACAGATACGCAGTATTTT

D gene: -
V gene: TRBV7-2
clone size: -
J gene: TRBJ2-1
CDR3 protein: CASSQTAYNEQFF
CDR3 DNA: TGTGCCAGCAGCCAGACTGCGTACAATGAGCAGTTCTTC

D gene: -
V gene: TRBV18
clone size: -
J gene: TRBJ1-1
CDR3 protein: CASSPLQGGVRANTEAFF
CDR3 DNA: TGTGCCAGCTCACCTCTACAGGGAGGGGTAAGGGCGAACACTGAAGCTTTCTTT

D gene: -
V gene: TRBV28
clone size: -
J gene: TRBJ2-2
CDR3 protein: CASTIRDSLNTGELFF
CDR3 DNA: TGTGCCAGCACCATAAGAGACAGCTTGAACACCGGGGAGCTGTTTTTT

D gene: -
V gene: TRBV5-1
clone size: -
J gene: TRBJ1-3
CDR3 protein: CASSAAGPGNTIYF
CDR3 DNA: TGCGCCAGCAGCGCCGCGGGGCCCGGAAACACCATATATTTT